This TCR beta chain was profiled in a study of graft-versus-host responses after intestinal transplantation. CDR3 length: 13 amino acids. The ends were cut back, 7 bases at V and 5 bases at J, with 15 bases in the middle. Germline lookup yields CDR1 ENHRY and CDR2 SYGVKD. Generated by immunoSEQ multiplex PCR, the TCRdb table keeps only in-frame clones and is missing some. This sample carries several thousand clones, around 24% of them seen once, and the ten largest clones take approximately 5.7%. Co-plated with around 200,000 CFSE-labeled responder cells were around 200,000 irradiated, violet-dye-labeled stimulator cells. After mixed lymphocyte reaction, dividing CD4+ and CD8+ responder T cells were sorted.

This specimen was alloreactive CD8+ T cells from a mixed lymphocyte reaction culture, taken before transplantation. Subset noted: CFSE-low proliferating T cells sorted from roughly six-day pre-transplant mixed lymphocyte reaction (GvH or HvG direction). The sequence was obtained from a human patient who was an organ donor for intestinal transplantation. This chain uses TRBV10-3 with TRBJ2-7; the D gene is possibly TRBD1 (5 bases). Here the CDR3 reads CAITGHRGNEQYF. The CDR3 region has the DNA TGTGCCATCACAGGACACCGCGGAAACGAGCAGTACTTC.